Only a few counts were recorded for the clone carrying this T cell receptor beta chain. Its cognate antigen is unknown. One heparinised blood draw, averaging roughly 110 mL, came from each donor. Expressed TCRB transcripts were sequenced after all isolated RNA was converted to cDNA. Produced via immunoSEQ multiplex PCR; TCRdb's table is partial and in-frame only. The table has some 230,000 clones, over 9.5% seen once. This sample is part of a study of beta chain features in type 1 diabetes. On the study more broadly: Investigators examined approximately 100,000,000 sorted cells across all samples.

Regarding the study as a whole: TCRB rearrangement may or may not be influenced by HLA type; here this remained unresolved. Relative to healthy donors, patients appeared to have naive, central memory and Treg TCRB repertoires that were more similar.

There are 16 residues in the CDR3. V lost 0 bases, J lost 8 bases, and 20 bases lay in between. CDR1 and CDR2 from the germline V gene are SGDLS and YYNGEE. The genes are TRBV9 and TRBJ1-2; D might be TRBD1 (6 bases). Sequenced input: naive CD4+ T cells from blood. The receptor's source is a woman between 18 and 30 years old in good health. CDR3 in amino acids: CASSVASDRWAEGYTF. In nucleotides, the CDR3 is TGTGCCAGCAGCGTAGCTTCAGACAGGTGGGCAGAGGGCTACACCTTC. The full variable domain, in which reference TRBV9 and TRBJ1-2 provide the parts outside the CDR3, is DSGVTQTPKHLITATGQRVTLRCSPRSGDLSVYWYQQSLDQGLQFLIQYYNGEERAKGNILERFSAQQFPDLHSELNLSSLELGDSALYFCASSVASDRWAEGYTFGSGTRLTVV.